These T cell receptor beta chains were read from a single sample in a study of blood T cells in healthy people across ages. TCRdb processed the 5' RACE reads anew with MiXCR; each CDR3 protein has one entry. The table shows just over 1 million distinct CDR3 sequences, with 40% to 55% occurring only once. Sequencing was carried out using blood. The receptors here all came from a woman aged 55-69 years in good health. Each CDR3 is given with its conserved first and last residue. Each record gives: clone size, D gene, J gene, V gene, CDR3 DNA, CDR3 protein. The D gene is left open where the match is weak. Clone size is shown for a subset of rows, as once, few, many or a class of expanded clone.

>once|.|TRBJ1-2|TRBV29-1
TGCAGCGTTGAAGATAGGGGACGTCAGGGCTATGGCTACACCTTC
CSVEDRGRQGYGYTF
>.|TRBD2|TRBJ2-1|TRBV29-1
TGCAGCGTTACAACCGGGACTAGCGGCTCCTACAATGAGCAGTTCTTC
CSVTTGTSGSYNEQFF
>few|.|TRBJ2-5|TRBV6-5
TGTGCCAGCAGCCCAACAGGCTCTGTGGAAGAGACCCAGTACTTC
CASSPTGSVEETQYF
>few|TRBD2|TRBJ2-1|TRBV9
TGTGCCAGCAGCGTAGGGACTAGCGGGATTGGTGAGCAGTTCTTC
CASSVGTSGIGEQFF
>.|.|TRBJ2-2|TRBV5-5
TGTGCCAGCAGCTTGGGACTACTTAACACCGGGGAGCTGTTTTTT
CASSLGLLNTGELFF
>.|.|TRBJ2-7|TRBV20-1
TGCAGTGCTAGTCAGGGGTCAGAAGACGAGCAGTACTTC
CSASQGSEDEQYF
>.|.|TRBJ2-5|TRBV5-4
TGTGCCAGCAGCTTGATGGGGGAGGACCATGTAGAGACCCAGTACTTC
CASSLMGEDHVETQYF
>.|.|TRBJ2-5|TRBV21-1
TGTGCCGGCAGTGAGGAACAACCAAACCAAGAGACCCAGTACTTC
CAGSEEQPNQETQYF
>.|TRBD2|TRBJ2-3|TRBV7-3
TGTGCCAGCACCTTAGCGGGCTCAAGCACAGATACGCAGTATTTT
CASTLAGSSTDTQYF
>many|.|TRBJ2-5|TRBV14
TGTGCCAGCAGCCAATTAGGAGAGACCCAGTACTTC
CASSQLGETQYF
>.|.|TRBJ2-7|TRBV3-1
TGTGCCAGCAGCCAGGAGGGCTCCTACGAGCAGTACTTC
CASSQEGSYEQYF
>.|.|TRBJ2-7|TRBV6-1
TGTGCCAGCAGTGAACTACTCTACGAGCAGTACTTC
CASSELLYEQYF
>few|TRBD2|TRBJ2-7|TRBV20-1
TGCAGTGCTACCGCTAGCGGGAGCTCCTACGAGCAGTACTTC
CSATASGSSYEQYF
>few|.|TRBJ2-5|TRBV7-2
TGTGCCAGCAGCGCAACAGGGTTTGCAGAGACCCAGTACTTC
CASSATGFAETQYF
>once|TRBD1|TRBJ2-3|TRBV7-9
TGTGCCAGCAGCTTAGCGGAAGGGGGCGTAGGGGCAGATACGCAGTATTTT
CASSLAEGGVGADTQYF
>.|TRBD2|TRBJ2-4|TRBV6-1
TGTGTCAGCAGTGGCGGGACTAGCGGAGCACAGGCCAACATTCAGTACTTC
CVSSGGTSGAQANIQYF
>few|TRBD2|TRBJ2-7|TRBV6-5
TGTGCCAGCAGCCCCTCGACTAGCGGCTACGAGCAGTACTTC
CASSPSTSGYEQYF
>.|TRBD2|TRBJ2-1|TRBV6-5
TGTGCCAGCAGGCGACTGGGAGGGACGGGAGGTAATGAGCAGTTCTTC
CASRRLGGTGGNEQFF
>.|.|TRBJ1-6|TRBV9
TGTGCCAGCAGCTCAGGAGAGGGGCTACCCCTCCACTTT
CASSSGEGLPLHF
>.|TRBD1|TRBJ1-2|TRBV29-1
TGCAGCGTTCGAGGGACAGGGGACTATGGCTACACCTTC
CSVRGTGDYGYTF
>.|.|TRBJ1-5|TRBV6-6
TGTGCCGGCAGAGTAATTGGTCAGCCCCAGCATTTT
CAGRVIGQPQHF
>.|.|TRBJ2-3|TRBV28
TGTGCCAGCAGTACTTTCGAAACGCAGTATTTT
CASSTFETQYF
>.|TRBD2|TRBJ2-1|TRBV14
TGTGCCAGCAGCCGAAGCTTGGGTTCTAGCGGGAGGTCCGACAATGAGCAGTTCTTC
CASSRSLGSSGRSDNEQFF
>few|TRBD1|TRBJ1-4|TRBV20-1
TGCAGTGCTAGGAGTCACGTGACAGGGAATGAAAAACTGTTTTTT
CSARSHVTGNEKLFF
>many|.|TRBJ2-1|TRBV5-1
TGCGCCAGCAGCTTGTCCACCTCCTCCTACAATGAGCAGTTCTTC
CASSLSTSSYNEQFF
>.|TRBD2|TRBJ2-5|TRBV9
TGTGCCAGCAGCGTAGGTTTAAGCGGGAGCTTCTACAATGAGCAGTACTTC
CASSVGLSGSFYNEQYF
>.|.|TRBJ2-5|TRBV5-1
TGCGCCAGCAGATCTGGCCGGCTGGAGACAGAGACCCAGTACTTC
CASRSGRLETETQYF
>few|.|TRBJ2-7|TRBV6-5
TGTGCCAGCAGTTACTCTGGGACGGACCCCTACGAGCAGTACTTC
CASSYSGTDPYEQYF
>few|.|TRBJ2-5|TRBV15
TGTGCCACCAGCAGAGGTGGGGGTTTCGAAGAGACCCAGTACTTC
CATSRGGGFEETQYF
>.|TRBD2|TRBJ2-7|TRBV7-2
TGTGCCAGCAGCTTTGGGGGGCGGGAGGTTCCCTACGAGCAGTACTTC
CASSFGGREVPYEQYF
>.|TRBD1|TRBJ2-7|TRBV15
TGTGCCACCAGCAGACAGTTAGGGACAGGGGGCTACGAGCAGTACTTC
CATSRQLGTGGYEQYF
>few|TRBD1|TRBJ2-4|TRBV25-1
TGTGCCAGCAGTGAACTCAGGGAAGGGGGCCGTAGGGAGCAGTACTTC
CASSELREGGRREQYF
>.|TRBD1|TRBJ1-6|TRBV28
TGTGCCAGCAGAAAGGGACAGTATAATTCACCCCTCCACTTT
CASRKGQYNSPLHF
>.|.|TRBJ2-5|TRBV7-2
TGTGCCAGCAGCTTGCCGGTCCAAGAGACCCAGTACTTC
CASSLPVQETQYF
>.|TRBD1|TRBJ2-3|TRBV27
TGTGCCAGCAGTTTAGTCAGGGGGAGCACAGATACGCAGTATTTT
CASSLVRGSTDTQYF
>.|TRBD1|TRBJ1-2|TRBV12-3/TRBV12-4
TGTGCCAGCAGTTTAGTCTTGACAGGGGCTGGGGATGGCTACACCTTC
CASSLVLTGAGDGYTF
>.|.|TRBJ1-1|TRBV5-1
TGCGCCAGCCGGGACGGCGCGGGGAACACTGAAGCTTTCTTT
CASRDGAGNTEAFF
>few|.|TRBJ2-7|TRBV25-1
TGTGCCAGCAGTGACACCGGGCCAGACCTTAACGAGCAGTACTTC
CASSDTGPDLNEQYF
>.|.|TRBJ2-7|TRBV7-9
TGTGCCAGCAGCTTAACCGGGACTTCGAATGAGCAGTACTTC
CASSLTGTSNEQYF
>.|.|TRBJ2-1|TRBV4-1
TGCGCCAGCAGCCGCGACGGGATGGCCCTGTACAATGAGCAGTTCTTC
CASSRDGMALYNEQFF